A single sample gave rise to the 8 T cell receptor beta chains below, sequenced in a study of CD8 T cells in Susac syndrome. Reverse transcription of about 0.5 to 1 ug RNA was carried out with random hexamers. One entry per CDR3 protein, called by TCRdb with MiXCR from the immunoSEQ multiplex PCR reads. Of 120,000 to 150,000 distinct CDR3 sequences listed, 85% to 95% are singletons. The specimen sequenced was CD4+ T cells from PBMCs. The receptor source for this set is a human donor with multiple sclerosis.

The chain recombines TRBV7-2 with TRBJ2-7, with D possibly being TRBD2 (5 bases). V lost 5 bases to trimming and J lost 0 bases, with 17 bases between them. Looked up from germline, CDR1 is SGHTA and CDR2 is FQGNSA. The CDR3 is 16 residues long. The CDR3 DNA reads as TGTGCCAGCAGCCCCCAAGGCCCGGGGAACTCCTACGAGCAGTACTTC. Translating gives CASSPQGPGNSYEQYF.

The rearrangement uses TRBV13 and TRBJ2-3, with 14 bases identical to TRBD2. The length of the CDR3 is 19 residues. The ends lost 5 bases at V and 0 bases at J; junction bases unmatched: 10. Germline CDR1 PRHDT, CDR2 FYEKMQ (reference sequence). The CDR3 protein is CASSRPHRLAGGSTDTQYF. In DNA form, the CDR3 reads TGTGCCAGCAGCCGACCGCACCGACTAGCGGGGGGGAGCACAGATACGCAGTATTTT.

The gene calls are TRBV6-5 and TRBJ2-1; TRBD1 might be the D (5 bases). This CDR3 region has 12 residues. Germline-derived CDR1 and CDR2 are MNHEY and SVGAGI. Between the trimmed V and J ends, which lost 7 bases and 5 bases, there was a span of 9 bases. In nucleotides, the CDR3 is TGTGCCAGCATAGCCAGGGACAATGAGCAGTTCTTC. Translating it yields CASIARDNEQFF.

The chain joins TRBV15 to TRBJ1-5, with 8 positions matching TRBD1. Germline CDR1 is LNHNV and CDR2 is YYDKDF (reference sequence). CDR3 length equals 14 residues. V dropped 4 bases and J dropped 4; count of bases not matched to a gene: 3. The CDR3 nucleotides are TGTGCCACCAGCACCCGACAGGGGAATCAGCCCCAGCATTTT. It encodes CATSTRQGNQPQHF.

This clonotype was counted between two and nine times. The V and J genes are TRBV18 and TRBJ2-7; D is uncertain. The V gene lost 4 bases and the J gene lost 1 base, with 8 bases spanning the gap. Germline assignment: CDR1 KGHSH and CDR2 LQKENI. This CDR3 comprises 13 residues. CDR3: CASSLSSSYEQYF. The CDR3 coding sequence is TGTGCCAGCTCACTATCTTCGTCCTACGAGCAGTACTTC.

The DNA of the CDR3 is TGTGCCAGCAGTTACTCTTCGGGAGTAACGACAGATACGCAGTATTTT. Residues: CASSYSSGVTTDTQYF. The chain couples TRBV6-6 to TRBJ2-3; D possibly corresponds to TRBD2 (6 bases). The germline gives CDR1 MNHNY, CDR2 SVGAGI (reference sequence). This CDR3 has 16 residues. V was pared by 0 bases and J by 3 bases, with 13 bases between.

This clonotype is a singleton in its sample. The chain has TRBV12-3 or TRBV12-4 and TRBJ2-1, with a possible D match to TRBD1 (5 bases). The ends were cut back, 4 bases at V and 5 bases at J, with 12 bases in the middle. The CDR3 spans 14 residues. This CDR3 reads CASSWADRHNEQFF. In nucleotides, the CDR3 is TGTGCCAGCAGTTGGGCCGACAGACACAATGAGCAGTTCTTC.

The rearrangement uses TRBV28 and TRBJ2-7; perhaps D is TRBD1 or TRBD2 (5 bases each). Trimming removed 10 bases from V and 0 bases from J, with 16 bases in between. Germline lookup yields CDR1 MDHEN and CDR2 SYDVKM. CDR3 length equals 14 residues. CDR3 sequence reads: CATRKRDVSYEQYF. The CDR3 bases are TGTGCCACCCGAAAACGGGACGTCTCCTACGAGCAGTACTTC.